A single T cell receptor beta chain is shown here with its context. Its antigen is still unknown. The PCR used 60 Vbeta and 13 Jbeta primers. Generated by immunoSEQ multiplex PCR, the TCRdb table keeps only in-frame clones and is missing some. The table has about 150,000 clones, roughly 79% seen once; the top ten hold approximately 2.8%. As for the donors, each was a healthy bone marrow donor. Looked up from germline, CDR1 is SGHAT and CDR2 is FQNNGV. Deletions cut 2 bases from V and 5 bases from J, with 10 bases between. CDR3 length: 14 amino acids. This sample is drawn from a study of cytomegalovirus exposure and HLA in healthy donors. Findings of the study overall: Relative to the approximately 670-donor mean, N-insertions were reportedly fewer in an Asian-associated ancestry cluster in a later analysis. According to an earlier analysis, most TCR beta V segments yielded productive rearrangements about 87% or about 30% of the time. Most likely, a cluster of highly shared sequence variants arose as a sequencing artifact.

The sample was PBMCs. V gene TRBV11-2 combines with J gene TRBJ1-5; D may be TRBD1 (5 bases). The receptor was isolated from a man aged 18-30 years in good health and CMV-seronegative. The CDR3 loop reads CASSLLGEDQPQHF. Here the CDR3 DNA reads TGTGCCAGCAGCTTACTAGGGGAGGATCAGCCCCAGCATTTT.